Presented here are 19 T cell receptor beta chains from one specimen sequenced in a study of blood T cell repertoires in COVID-19. The repertoire was sequenced with immunoSEQ multiplex PCR; TCRdb's copy has only in-frame clones and lacks some. The sample holds around 110,000 clones; about 89% are singletons and the top ten take 1% to 1.5%. The sample consisted of peripheral blood. The receptor source for this set is a young woman with acute or convalescent COVID-19.

V gene TRBV19 combines with J gene TRBJ2-2; 9 bases match TRBD1. Germline values: CDR1 LNHDA, CDR2 SQIVND (reference sequence). The length of the CDR3 is 14 residues. Trimming took 6 bases from V and 3 from J; bases not matched to a gene: 2. This CDR3 is CASSGTGHTGELFF. CDR3 coding DNA: TGTGCCAGTAGCGGGACAGGGCACACCGGGGAGCTGTTTTTT.

With regard to this clone: Sequence at one end of the junction differs from germline and may be a read error. V usage is TRBV27 and J usage is TRBJ1-5, with 7 bases lining up with TRBD1. This CDR3 has 15 amino acids. Germline loops: CDR1 MNHEY, CDR2 SMNVEV (reference sequence). The CDR3 region has the DNA TGTGCCACCAGTTTCAGGGGGTCGGTGGGACAGCCCCAGCATTTT. Translation: CATSFRGSVGQPQHF.

CDR3 amino acids: CASSPIVKREFSYNEQFF. The CDR3 DNA reads TGTGCCAGCAGCCCCATAGTGAAGCGGGAGTTTTCCTACAATGAGCAGTTCTTC. V gene TRBV4-2 combines with J gene TRBJ2-1; 8 nucleotides agree with TRBD2. After removal of 4 bases from V and 1 base from J, the junction contained 12 bases not matched to a gene. CDR3 length: 18 residues. Germline CDR1 reads LGHNA; CDR2 reads YNFKEQ.

The CDR3 DNA reads TGTGCCAGCAGCTTAAGTTGGGACAGTTTTTACGAGCAGTACTTC. Its protein product is CASSLSWDSFYEQYF. The chain employs TRBV7-3 and TRBJ2-7; TRBD1 agrees at 7 bases. The length of the CDR3 is 15 residues. Germline V lookup: CDR1 SGHTA, CDR2 FQGTGA. Germline trimming cut 1 base from V and 4 bases from J; bases unmatched to any gene: 7.

The rearrangement joins TRBV12-3 or TRBV12-4 to TRBJ1-1; D gene uncertain. V dropped 3 bases and J dropped 4 bases, with 9 bases sitting between them. The length of the CDR3 is 13 residues. Here the CDR3 reads CASSFLSLTEAFF. The DNA for the CDR3 is TGTGCCAGCAGTTTTTTATCCCTCACTGAAGCTTTCTTT.

V is TRBV6-2 or TRBV6-3 and J is TRBJ1-1; D possibly corresponds to TRBD1 (5 bases). Deletions cut 6 bases from V and 4 bases from J, with 12 bases between. CDR3 length: 13 amino acids. Germline CDR1 is MNHEY and CDR2 is SVGEGT. This CDR3 reads CASSPLRVTEAFF. The CDR3 region has the DNA TGTGCCAGCAGCCCCCTCAGGGTCACTGAAGCTTTCTTT.

The V and J genes are TRBV6-2 or TRBV6-3 and TRBJ2-7, with D maybe TRBD1 (6 bases). The length of the CDR3 is 15 residues. The V gene lost 5 bases and the J gene lost 3 bases, with 17 bases spanning the gap. CDR1 and CDR2 (germline): MNHEY, SVGEGT. The CDR3 DNA reads TGTGCCAGCAGTGGCTCAGGGGCCATCTGCTACGAGCAGTACTTC. Translated: CASSGSGAICYEQYF.

This clone has only one observation. The chain is built from TRBV15 and TRBJ1-1; D perhaps matches TRBD1 (6 bases). There are 15 residues in the CDR3. Deletions cut 1 base from V and 0 bases from J, with 9 bases between. The germline V gene has CDR1 LNHNV and CDR2 YYDKDF (reference sequence). The CDR3 DNA follows: TGTGCCACCAGCAGAGGAGAGGGGGTGAACACTGAAGCTTTCTTT. Translated: CATSRGEGVNTEAFF.

The chain has TRBV6-5 and TRBJ1-2; 9 bases line up with TRBD1. The CDR3 spans 14 residues. The V and J ends lost 7 bases and 5 bases, in that order; junction bases with no gene match: 8. Germline CDR1 reads MNHEY; CDR2 reads SVGAGI. The chain's CDR3 is CASKQGAVVYGYTF. The CDR3 DNA reads TGTGCCAGCAAACAGGGGGCGGTGGTGTATGGCTACACCTTC.

The chain combines TRBV5-4 with TRBJ2-1; 8 bases map to TRBD2. The germline CDR1 and CDR2 sequences are SGHNT and YYREEE (reference sequence). V shed 3 bases and J 2 bases; nucleotides not matched to a gene: 4. CDR3 length: 15 residues. CDR3 protein: CASSWYSGTYNEQFF. The CDR3 DNA is TGTGCCAGCAGCTGGTATAGCGGGACCTACAATGAGCAGTTCTTC.

The chain has TRBV18 and TRBJ2-7, with a possible D match to TRBD2 (7 bases). V was clipped by 6 bases and J by 3 bases, with 15 bases between them. CDR1 and CDR2 (germline): KGHSH, LQKENI. The CDR3 runs 14 residues. CDR3 coding DNA: TGTGCCAGCTCGCCTCAGGGGAGGGACTACGAGCAGTACTTC. Its protein product is CASSPQGRDYEQYF.

The chain uses TRBV11-2 and TRBJ1-6, with D perhaps TRBD1 (6 bases). The V end lost 0 bases, the J end lost 14 bases, and 14 bases lay between the germline ends. Germline loops: CDR1 SGHAT, CDR2 FQNNGV. This CDR3 spans 14 amino acids. The CDR3 nucleotides read TGTGCCAGCAGCTTAGATGGACAGCTCGGGGCCCTCCACTTT. It is translated as CASSLDGQLGALHF.

The chain uses TRBV30 and TRBJ2-1, with a tentative D call TRBD2 (6 bases). The V gene's germline CDR1 is GTSNPN and CDR2 SVGIG (reference sequence). Trimming removed 4 bases at V and 8 bases at J, with 15 bases between. The CDR3 consists of 13 residues. CDR3 in DNA: TGTGCCTGGATGGACTACGCCCACGATGAGCAGTTCTTC. Residues: CAWMDYAHDEQFF.

The V and J genes are TRBV28 and TRBJ1-4; D gene ambiguous. This CDR3 has 16 residues. Germline CDR1 reads MDHEN; CDR2 reads SYDVKM. Between the trimmed V and J ends, which lost 3 bases and 0 bases, there was a span of 11 bases. The CDR3 loop is CASSFPPQSTNEKLFF. Written as DNA, the CDR3 is TGTGCCAGCAGTTTTCCCCCACAGTCAACTAATGAAAAACTGTTTTTT.

The chain is built from TRBV5-5 and TRBJ1-1; 7 bases fit TRBD1. The CDR3 sequence is 14 residues long. Trimming at V came to 3 bases and at J to 2 bases, leaving 4 bases not matched to a gene. From germline, CDR1 is SGHKS and CDR2 YYEKEE (reference sequence). The CDR3 protein is CASSWGQFNTEAFF. The DNA of the CDR3 is TGTGCCAGCAGCTGGGGACAGTTCAACACTGAAGCTTTCTTT. Complete variable domain (other parts from reference TRBV5-5 and TRBJ1-1): DAGVTQSPTHLIKTRGQQVTLRCSPISGHKSVSWYQQVLGQGPQFIFQYYEKEERGRGNFPDRFSARQFPNYSSELNVNALLLGDSALYLCASSWGQFNTEAFFGQGTRLTVV.

The chain is built from TRBV11-3 and TRBJ2-7; D may be TRBD1 (5 bases). Germline-derived CDR1 and CDR2 are SGHNT and YENEEA. This CDR3 has 14 amino acids. V was clipped by 4 bases and J by 7 bases, with 17 bases between them. CDR3 amino acids: CASSSGHGLGEQYF. CDR3 in DNA: TGTGCCAGCAGCTCCGGACATGGCCTTGGGGAGCAGTACTTC.

The V and J genes are TRBV19 and TRBJ1-2, with D possibly being TRBD1 (6 bases). V gave up 5 bases and J gave up 7 bases, with 11 bases separating them. In germline, CDR1 is LNHDA, CDR2 SQIVND (reference sequence). The CDR3 spans 12 residues. This chain's CDR3 is CASSSQGGGYTF. CDR3 DNA: TGTGCCAGTAGTTCACAGGGCGGTGGCTACACCTTC.

The V call is TRBV4-2, the J call TRBJ1-1; perhaps TRBD1 as D (5 bases). Germline V gene lookup returns CDR1 LGHNA and CDR2 YNFKEQ. The CDR3 sequence is 14 residues long. Trimming took 1 base from V and 6 from J, leaving 12 bases between them. CDR3 amino acids: CASSQGGGFPEAFF. The CDR3, as DNA: TGTGCCAGCAGCCAAGGCGGGGGTTTCCCTGAAGCTTTCTTT.

The rearrangement joins TRBV6-4 to TRBJ1-2; 7 bases fit TRBD1. Trimming removed 6 bases from V and 3 bases from J; junction bases left unmatched: 16. CDR1 MRHNA and CDR2 SNTAGT come from the germline V gene. The CDR3 extends over 17 amino acids. CDR3 nucleotide sequence: TGTGCCAGCAGGCCAGACGCAGGGACAGCAACGTACTATGGCTACACCTTC. This codes for CASRPDAGTATYYGYTF.